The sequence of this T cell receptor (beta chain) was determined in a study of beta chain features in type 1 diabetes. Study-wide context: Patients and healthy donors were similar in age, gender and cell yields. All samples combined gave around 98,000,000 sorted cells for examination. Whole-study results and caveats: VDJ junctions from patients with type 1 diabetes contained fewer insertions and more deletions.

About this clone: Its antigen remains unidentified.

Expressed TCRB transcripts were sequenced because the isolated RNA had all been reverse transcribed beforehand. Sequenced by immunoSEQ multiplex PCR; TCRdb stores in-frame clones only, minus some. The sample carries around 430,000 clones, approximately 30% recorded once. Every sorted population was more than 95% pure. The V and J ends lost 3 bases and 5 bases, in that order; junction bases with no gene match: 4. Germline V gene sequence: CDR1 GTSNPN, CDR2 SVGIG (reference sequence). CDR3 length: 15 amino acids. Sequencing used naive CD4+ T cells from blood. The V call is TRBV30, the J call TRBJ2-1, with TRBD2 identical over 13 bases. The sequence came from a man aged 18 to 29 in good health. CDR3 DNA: TGTGCCTGGAGCCGGACTAGCGGGAGTAACAATGAGCAGTTCTTC. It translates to CAWSRTSGSNNEQFF.